Listed here are 19 T cell receptor beta chains from one sample, sequenced in a study of tumour-infiltrating T cells in Burkitt lymphoma. Clones were sequenced by immunoSEQ multiplex PCR, and TCRdb holds only the in-frame ones, with some missing. The sample lists around 48,000 clones, 30% to 40% occurring once. Sequencing was carried out using tumor tissue. These receptors were collected from a human donor with Burkitt lymphoma.

This rearrangement joins TRBV19 to TRBJ1-6, with a possible D match to TRBD1 (6 bases). This CDR3 is built from 15 residues. The ends were cut back, 8 bases at V and 9 bases at J, with 20 bases in the middle. Per the germline V gene, CDR1 is LNHDA and CDR2 is SQIVND (reference sequence). The CDR3 DNA follows: TGTGCCAGTGGAGAACAGGGTTTTGAGAGTTCACCCCTCCACTTT. This encodes CASGEQGFESSPLHF.

The V call is TRBV5-1, the J call TRBJ1-5, with TRBD1 identical over 9 bases. The CDR3 sequence is 15 residues long. CDR1 and CDR2 (germline): SGHRS, YFSETQ. Trimming at V came to 0 bases and at J to 2 bases, leaving 0 bases not matched to a gene. The CDR3 reads CASSLGDRGNQPQHF. CDR3 bases: TGCGCCAGCAGCTTGGGGGACAGGGGCAATCAGCCCCAGCATTTT.

The chain couples TRBV7-2 to TRBJ1-4; no reliable D call. This CDR3 comprises 14 residues. Looked up from germline, CDR1 is SGHTA and CDR2 is FQGNSA. Between the trimmed V and J ends, which lost 5 bases and 10 bases, there was a span of 17 bases. DNA of the CDR3: TGTGCCAGCAGCCCTACCCGACTTACGGGAAAACTGTTTTTT. Its protein is CASSPTRLTGKLFF.

V usage is TRBV2 and J usage is TRBJ2-3; no reliable D call. The V gene's germline CDR1 is SNHLY and CDR2 FYNNEI. V lost 2 bases and J lost 3, with 12 bases in between. This CDR3 contains 15 residues. CDR3 DNA sequence: TGTGCCAGCAGTGAATGGCAGCGATTTACAGATACGCAGTATTTT. Amino acid sequence: CASSEWQRFTDTQYF.

This clone was seen only a few times. J is TRBJ2-2 and V is TRBV2; the D gene could be TRBD1 or TRBD2 (5 bases each). The CDR3 totals 13 residues. Germline V CDR1 and CDR2: SNHLY, FYNNEI. V lost 6 bases to trimming and J lost 3 bases, with 8 bases between them. The CDR3 DNA sequence: TGTGCCAGCAGCGGGACGTACACCGGGGAGCTGTTTTTT. Its protein is CASSGTYTGELFF.

This chain connects TRBV28 to TRBJ1-1, with a possible D match to TRBD1 (5 bases). The CDR3 sequence is 14 residues long. The germline V gene encodes CDR1 MDHEN and CDR2 SYDVKM. Trimming took off 5 bases at V and 4 bases at J, with 14 bases between the two ends. CDR3 protein: CASSHGTWSTEAFF. CDR3 DNA: TGTGCCAGCAGTCATGGGACCTGGAGCACTGAAGCTTTCTTT.

This clone was counted a few times. The chain links TRBV5-6 to TRBJ1-6; 11 bases are shared with TRBD1. Trimming removed 5 bases from V and 8 bases from J; junction bases left unmatched: 9. This CDR3 has 16 amino acids. Germline V gene data show CDR1 as SGHDT and CDR2 as YYEEEE. The CDR3 sequence is CASSPAGTGGDSPLHF. DNA of the CDR3: TGTGCCAGCAGTCCCGCGGGGACAGGGGGGGATTCACCCCTCCACTTT.

The rearrangement uses TRBV2 and TRBJ1-4; 10 bases map to TRBD1. Germline CDR1 SNHLY, CDR2 FYNNEI. The CDR3 loop spans 14 amino acids. The CDR3 bases are TGTGCAAGTGAGTCGGGACAGGGGCCTGAAAAACTGTTTTTT. Encoded protein: CASESGQGPEKLFF.

J is TRBJ1-2 and V is TRBV10-3; 7 bases map to TRBD1. After removal of 4 bases from V and 0 bases from J, the junction contained 2 bases not matched to a gene. Per germline, CDR1 ENHRY and CDR2 SYGVKD. The CDR3 spans 14 residues. The CDR3 sequence: CAISAGGANYGYTF. CDR3 DNA sequence: TGTGCCATCAGTGCAGGGGGAGCTAACTATGGCTACACCTTC.

The chain uses TRBV5-4 and TRBJ2-2, with D hard to call. The V gene's germline CDR1 is SGHNT and CDR2 YYREEE (reference sequence). The CDR3 is made up of 14 amino acids. V gave up 4 bases and J gave up 6 bases, with 13 bases separating them. The CDR3 bases are TGTGCCAGCAGCCGAGCATACCGACCCGGGGAGCTGTTTTTT. This sequence encodes CASSRAYRPGELFF.

As concerns this clone: This specimen includes other DNA sequences encoding the same CDR3. The V call is TRBV30, the J call TRBJ1-2; D remains ambiguous. Trimming took 2 bases from V and 2 from J, leaving 6 bases between them. The CDR3 totals 12 residues. The V gene's germline CDR1 is GTSNPN and CDR2 SVGIG (reference sequence). The CDR3 DNA follows: TGTGCCTGGAGTCGAGGGAACTATGGCTACACCTTC. Translated, it gives CAWSRGNYGYTF.

The chain uses TRBV7-9 and TRBJ2-5, with 8 bases identical to TRBD1. The CDR3 covers 14 residues. Looked up from germline, CDR1 is SEHNR and CDR2 is FQNEAQ (reference sequence). Unmatched junction bases numbered 2, after V lost 4 bases and J lost 1 base. The CDR3 region has the DNA TGTGCCAGCAGCTGGGGACAGGCCCAAGAGACCCAGTACTTC. Translating it yields CASSWGQAQETQYF.

This clone has just one count. The chain employs TRBV2 and TRBJ1-6, with TRBD1 matching 9 bases. CDR1 is SNHLY, CDR2 FYNNEI, per germline. The CDR3 spans 15 residues. Trimming took 8 bases from V and 5 from J; bases not matched to a gene: 7. In DNA, the CDR3 is TGTGCCAGCCGGACAGGGGACGAAAATAATTCACCCCTCCACTTT. Amino acid sequence: CASRTGDENNSPLHF.

J is TRBJ2-3 and V is TRBV9; 12 bases are a match to TRBD2. V shed 4 bases, J shed 6 bases, and the junction held 3 bases outside the gene matches. Germline V lookup: CDR1 SGDLS, CDR2 YYNGEE. CDR3 length: 14 amino acids. CDR3 nucleotide sequence: TGTGCCAGCAGCCAGACTAGCGGGGGTGATACGCAGTATTTT. Its protein is CASSQTSGGDTQYF.

The rearrangement uses TRBV19 and TRBJ1-5; no reliable D call. The CDR3 length is 13 residues. Germline V gives CDR1 LNHDA, CDR2 SQIVND (reference sequence). V lost 7 bases to trimming and J lost 4 bases, with 11 bases between them. The DNA of the CDR3 is TGTGCCAGTAACAACCGGGCAAATCAGCCCCAGCATTTT. Amino acid sequence: CASNNRANQPQHF. The variable domain in full, completed from reference TRBV19 and TRBJ1-5, reads DGGITQSPKYLFRKEGQNVTLSCEQNLNHDAMYWYRQDPGQGLRLIYYSQIVNDFQKGDIAEGYSVSREKKESFPLTVTSAQKNPTAFYLCASNNRANQPQHFGDGTRLSIL.

This clone has more than one count but fewer than ten. Sequence at one end of the junction differs from germline and may be a read error. This rearrangement joins TRBV7-2 to TRBJ2-5; tentatively, D is TRBD1 (6 bases). Germline CDR1 and CDR2: SGHTA and FQGNSA. The length of the CDR3 is 13 residues. The CDR3 sequence is CASSSRGGDTPDF. The CDR3 nucleotides read TGTGCCAGCAGTTCTAGAGGGGGAGATACCCCCGACTTC.

V usage is TRBV25-1 and J usage is TRBJ1-2; 8 bases align to TRBD1. The CDR3 covers 13 residues. V lost 6 bases and J lost 7; bases outside the gene matches: 7. Germline CDR1 is MGHDK and CDR2 is SYGVNS. The CDR3 region is CASSGRGQGGYTF. The CDR3 nucleotides read TGTGCCAGCAGCGGCAGGGGGCAGGGTGGCTACACCTTC.

The chain joins TRBV7-2 to TRBJ2-5; 8 bases map to TRBD2. V lost 0 bases to trimming and J lost 5 bases; unmatched junction nucleotides: 14. Germline CDR1 is SGHTA and CDR2 is FQGNSA. The CDR3 has 18 residues. The CDR3 DNA reads as TGTGCCAGCAGCTTAGCGCGGGGGGTTAGCGGGCTGGGGGAGACCCAGTACTTC. Translating gives CASSLARGVSGLGETQYF.

V is TRBV18 and J is TRBJ1-2; tentatively, D is TRBD1 (5 bases). The CDR3 is 15 amino acids. V lost 2 bases, J lost 7 bases, and 17 bases lay in between. Per the germline V gene, CDR1 is KGHSH and CDR2 is LQKENI. The CDR3 region has the DNA TGTGCCAGCTCACCAGGGGACGGACCCTTTTTTGGCTACACCTTC. Translation: CASSPGDGPFFGYTF.